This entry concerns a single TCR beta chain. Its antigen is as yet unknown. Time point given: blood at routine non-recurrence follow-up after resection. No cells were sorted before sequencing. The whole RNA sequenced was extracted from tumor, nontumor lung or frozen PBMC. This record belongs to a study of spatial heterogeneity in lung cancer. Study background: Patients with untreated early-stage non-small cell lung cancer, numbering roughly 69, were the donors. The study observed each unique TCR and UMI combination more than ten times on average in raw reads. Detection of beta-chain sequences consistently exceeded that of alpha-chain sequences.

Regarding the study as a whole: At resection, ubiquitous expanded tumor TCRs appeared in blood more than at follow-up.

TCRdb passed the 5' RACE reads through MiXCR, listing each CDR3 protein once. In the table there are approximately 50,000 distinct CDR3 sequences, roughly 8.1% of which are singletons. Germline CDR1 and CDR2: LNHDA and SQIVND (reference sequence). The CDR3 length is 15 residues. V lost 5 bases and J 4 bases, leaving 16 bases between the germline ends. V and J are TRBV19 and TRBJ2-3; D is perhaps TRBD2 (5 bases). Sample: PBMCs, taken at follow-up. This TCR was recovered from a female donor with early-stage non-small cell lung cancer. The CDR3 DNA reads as TGTGCCAGTAGTCTAATGTCGATAGCGTCAGATACGCAGTATTTT. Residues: CASSLMSIASDTQYF.